This T cell receptor (beta chain) came from a study of blood T cell repertoires in COVID-19. The assay was immunoSEQ multiplex PCR, and TCRdb's table has in-frame clones only and misses some. The data contain roughly 240,000 clones, approximately 80% of them singletons. The CDR3 is made up of 14 amino acids. The V end was cut by 4 bases, the J end by 2 bases, with 11 bases between. CDR1 is LGHNA, CDR2 YSLEER, per germline. The chain links TRBV4-3 to TRBJ1-1, with a possible D match to TRBD1 (5 bases). This receptor was obtained from a man between 35 and 55 years old who had recovered from COVID-19. Sequencing used peripheral blood. Written as DNA, the CDR3 is TGCGCCAGCAGCCGCCAGACAGATAACACTGAAGCTTTCTTT. Translated: CASSRQTDNTEAFF.